There are a few counts of the clone carrying this T cell receptor beta chain. Its antigen is not known. This sample is drawn from a study of T cells in Graves' hyperthyroidism and ophthalmopathy. At the level of the study: Once the initial diagnosis was made, peripheral blood was obtained before any treatment. Study-level findings and limits: Most clonotypes expanded in thyroid above 0.001 were likewise present in blood.

Trimming took off 2 bases at V and 8 bases at J, with 14 bases between the two ends. Germline V gene data show CDR1 as SGHDT and CDR2 as YYEEEE. CDR3 size: 14 residues. TCR beta CDR3 region amplification was performed from RNA transcripts. RT-PCR in the first round (using the HTBI primer set) targeted the TCR CDR3. TCRdb fed the multiplex PCR reads into MiXCR, producing one record per CDR3 protein. The table has a few hundred thousand distinct CDR3 sequences, more than 14% seen once; the top ten hold around 20%. This receptor was obtained from a young woman with Graves' ophthalmopathy. The material sequenced was blood. The chain has TRBV5-6 and TRBJ2-1; tentatively, D is TRBD1 (6 bases). CDR3 nucleotides: TGTGCCAGCAGCTTTCCTAAACAGGGCGATGAGCAGTTCTTC. Its translation is CASSFPKQGDEQFF. The variable domain in full, with the rest retrieved from reference TRBV5-6 and TRBJ2-1, is DAGVTQSPTHLIKTRGQQVTLRCSPKSGHDTVSWYQQALGQGPQFIFQYYEEEERQRGNFPDRFSGHQFPNYSSELNVNALLLGDSALYLCASSFPKQGDEQFFGPGTRLTVL.